Each of the 21 T cell receptor beta chains below was sequenced from the same sample in a study of OX40 agonist ivuxolimab in advanced cancers. The protocol was immunoSEQ multiplex PCR, while the TCRdb copy is restricted to in-frame clones and leaves out a portion. Of about 44,000 clones detected, around 87% appear once; the ten largest clones hold over 0.3%. Specimen: CD4+ or CD8+ T cells sorted from blood, collected in a trial of the OX40 agonist ivuxolimab. Receptor source: an adult with an advanced solid tumor such as melanoma, head and neck, liver or kidney cancer.

The genes are TRBV28 and TRBJ2-3; TRBD2 matches at 15 bases. Losses at the gene ends were 6 bases for V and 5 bases for J; bases not matched to a gene: 15. This CDR3 spans 19 amino acids. Germline assignment: CDR1 MDHEN and CDR2 SYDVKM. The DNA for the CDR3 is TGTGCCAGCAGCCGCTCACCGGGACTAGCGGGGGGCCGGGGAGATACGCAGTATTTT. The encoded protein is CASSRSPGLAGGRGDTQYF.

The rearrangement uses TRBV5-8 and TRBJ1-5; 7 nucleotides agree with TRBD1. V lost 4 bases to trimming and J lost 5 bases; unmatched junction nucleotides: 12. This CDR3 comprises 16 residues. Germline loops: CDR1 SGHTS, CDR2 YDEGEE. The CDR3 is CASSVSTGTAYQPQHF. DNA of the CDR3: TGTGCCAGCAGCGTATCGACCGGGACAGCATATCAGCCCCAGCATTTT.

The chain has TRBV5-8 and TRBJ2-1; 11 nucleotides match TRBD1. Trimming removed 4 bases from V and 5 bases from J; junction bases left unmatched: 8. CDR3 size: 16 residues. CDR1 SGHTS and CDR2 YDEGEE come from the germline V gene. The CDR3 sequence: CASSTGQGAKNNEQFF. The CDR3 DNA reads TGTGCCAGCAGCACAGGACAGGGGGCGAAAAACAATGAGCAGTTCTTC.

This clone was counted once. The chain links TRBV27 to TRBJ2-1, with 12 bases lining up with TRBD2. The CDR3 is 16 residues long. Looked up from germline, CDR1 is MNHEY and CDR2 is SMNVEV (reference sequence). V lost 6 bases, J lost 0 bases, and 3 bases stayed unmatched. The CDR3, as DNA: TGTGCCAGCAGACAGACTAGCGGGAGCTCCTACAATGAGCAGTTCTTC. Translated: CASRQTSGSSYNEQFF.

The chain recombines TRBV27 with TRBJ1-2, with 8 bases identical to TRBD1. This CDR3 contains 14 residues. Germline values: CDR1 MNHEY, CDR2 SMNVEV (reference sequence). V trimming: 6 bases; J trimming: 1 base; junction bases outside the gene matches: 4. CDR3 region: CASSDRGLNYGYTF. CDR3 coding DNA: TGTGCCAGCAGCGACAGGGGACTTAACTATGGCTACACCTTC.

The chain couples TRBV11-2 to TRBJ2-7, with TRBD1 matching 9 bases. CDR1 SGHAT and CDR2 FQNNGV come from the germline V gene. The V segment lost 3 bases and the J segment 1 base; nucleotides outside the gene matches: 7. The CDR3 runs to 16 residues. CDR3 amino acids: CASSFYGQGSSYEQYF. CDR3 coding DNA: TGTGCCAGCAGCTTCTATGGACAGGGGTCATCCTACGAGCAGTACTTC.

Written as DNA, the CDR3 is TGCGCCAGCAGCTTGGAGTCTAGCAATTACGAGCAGTACTTC. Translated, it gives CASSLESSNYEQYF. The rearrangement uses TRBV5-1 and TRBJ2-7; TRBD2 is a possible D gene (5 bases). This CDR3 contains 14 residues. The V end lost 0 bases, the J end lost 4 bases, and 11 bases lay between the germline ends. Germline V gene lookup returns CDR1 SGHRS and CDR2 YFSETQ.

The V gene is TRBV9, the J gene TRBJ1-1; D remains unclear. CDR1 and CDR2 (germline): SGDLS, YYNGEE. The germline V and J ends were trimmed by 1 base and 2 bases, with 12 bases remaining between them. The CDR3 runs to 15 residues. The chain's CDR3 is CASSVKAAKNTEAFF. The CDR3 DNA is TGTGCCAGCAGCGTAAAAGCAGCCAAAAACACTGAAGCTTTCTTT.

The chain employs TRBV11-2 and TRBJ2-7; 11 bases fit TRBD2. Germline V CDR1 and CDR2: SGHAT, FQNNGV. Trimming took 5 bases from V and 4 from J; bases not matched to a gene: 4. CDR3 length: 14 residues. Here the CDR3 reads CASSPGLAVYEQYF. CDR3 nucleotide sequence: TGTGCCAGCAGCCCGGGACTAGCGGTATACGAGCAGTACTTC.

The chain is built from TRBV6-6 and TRBJ1-1; D unresolved. Germline V gene sequence: CDR1 MNHNY, CDR2 SVGAGI (reference sequence). Trimming pared 5 bases from V and 0 bases from J, leaving 10 bases between. The length of the CDR3 is 14 residues. CDR3 loop: CASSQEGMNTEAFF. CDR3 nucleotides: TGTGCCAGCAGTCAGGAAGGGATGAACACTGAAGCTTTCTTT.

This chain uses TRBV9 with TRBJ2-4; 8 bases match TRBD2. This CDR3 region has 14 residues. Germline values: CDR1 SGDLS, CDR2 YYNGEE. J lost 0 bases, V lost 7 bases, and 3 bases had no gene match. The CDR3: CASSSGLAKNIQYF. CDR3 sequence (DNA): TGTGCCAGCTCTAGCGGGCTAGCCAAAAACATTCAGTACTTC.

Here the CDR3 reads CATADGSLTEAFF. In nucleotides, the CDR3 is TGTGCCACCGCGGACGGTTCCCTCACTGAAGCTTTCTTT. V is TRBV10-3 and J is TRBJ1-1, with D uncertain. This CDR3 has 13 amino acids. V dropped 10 bases and J dropped 4 bases, with 16 bases sitting between them. In germline, CDR1 is ENHRY, CDR2 SYGVKD.

The V gene is TRBV7-2, the J gene TRBJ2-7; 12 bases fit TRBD2. The CDR3 has 16 amino acids. V shed 5 bases, J shed 2 bases, and the junction held 7 bases outside the gene matches. Germline-derived CDR1 and CDR2 are SGHTA and FQGNSA. The CDR3 DNA sequence: TGTGCCAGCAGCCTCACTAGCGGGAGGATCACCTACGAGCAGTACTTC. Translated, it gives CASSLTSGRITYEQYF.

The CDR3 region has the DNA TGTGCCAGCAGCTCCGGGGGGGGTGAAAAACTGTTTTTT. It specifies CASSSGGGEKLFF. The rearrangement joins TRBV7-9 to TRBJ1-4; D might be TRBD1 (5 bases). The CDR3 contains 13 residues. V lost 4 bases and J 7 bases, leaving 10 bases between the germline ends. Looked up from germline, CDR1 is SEHNR and CDR2 is FQNEAQ (reference sequence).

The chain recombines TRBV29-1 with TRBJ1-1; maybe TRBD1 (6 bases). This CDR3 is 14 amino acids long. In germline, CDR1 is SQVTM, CDR2 ANQGSEA. The V gene lost 6 bases and the J gene lost 6 bases, with 20 bases spanning the gap. This chain's CDR3 is CSVEKNTGMAEAFF. The CDR3 DNA reads TGCAGCGTCGAAAAAAACACAGGGATGGCTGAAGCTTTCTTT.

The chain uses TRBV5-4 and TRBJ1-6; TRBD1 matches 7 bases. The junction had 6 bases not matched to a gene; V was cut back by 4 bases and J by 8 bases. CDR3 length: 14 amino acids. Germline V CDR1 and CDR2: SGHNT, YYREEE (reference sequence). CDR3 nucleotides: TGTGCCAGCAGCCACAGGGGTAGGGATTCACCCCTCCACTTT. It yields the protein CASSHRGRDSPLHF.

The chain links TRBV5-4 to TRBJ2-3; D is possibly TRBD2 (5 bases). V was cut by 0 bases and J by 0 bases, with 8 bases left in between. CDR1 is SGHNT and CDR2 is YYREEE in the germline V gene (reference sequence). The CDR3 is 15 residues long. This chain's CDR3 is CASSLVGASTDTQYF. In nucleotides, the CDR3 is TGTGCCAGCAGCTTGGTGGGAGCAAGCACAGATACGCAGTATTTT.

This clone was counted a few times. This chain uses TRBV30 with TRBJ2-3; 8 bases map to TRBD2. The germline V gene encodes CDR1 GTSNPN and CDR2 SVGIG (reference sequence). Germline trimming cut 8 bases from V and 0 bases from J; bases unmatched to any gene: 7. The CDR3 has 14 residues. The CDR3 loop reads CARAGDVSTDTQYF. The DNA for the CDR3 is TGTGCCCGAGCGGGGGACGTAAGCACAGATACGCAGTATTTT.

V usage is TRBV7-8 and J usage is TRBJ2-3; D is uncertain. Germline V CDR1 and CDR2: SGHVS, FQNEAQ. V was shortened by 1 base and J by 8 bases, with 4 bases between the two germline ends. The CDR3 extends over 11 amino acids. DNA for the CDR3: TGTGCCAGCAGCTTAGGGGGTACGCAGTATTTT. Its protein product is CASSLGGTQYF. The whole variable domain, filled in from reference TRBV7-8 and TRBJ2-3, reads GAGVSQSPRYKVAKRGQDVALRCDPISGHVSLFWYQQALGQGPEFLTYFQNEAQLDKSGLPSDRFFAERPEGSVSTLKIQRTQQEDSAVYLCASSLGGTQYFGPGTRLTVL.

A word on this clone: Its ends do not fully match the called genes, so a read error is possible. The chain links TRBV6-6 to TRBJ1-3; no definite D call. The CDR3 consists of 11 residues. Germline CDR1 MNHNY, CDR2 SVGAGI (reference sequence). As DNA, the CDR3 is TGTGCCAGCAGTTACCGGGAGATCAAGGACTTT. It is translated as CASSYREIKDF.

This rearrangement joins TRBV27 to TRBJ2-7, with D hard to call. Germline CDR1 and CDR2: MNHEY and SMNVEV (reference sequence). V lost 6 bases and J 6 bases, leaving 24 bases between the germline ends. The CDR3 length is 16 residues. The CDR3 here is CASSLVGGSPSAEQYF. The CDR3 DNA sequence: TGTGCCAGCAGCCTGGTCGGTGGGTCTCCCTCCGCCGAGCAGTACTTC.